The TCR beta chain described here comes from a study of blood T cell repertoires in COVID-19. Study context: In each case, the material was cDNA or gDNA derived from T cells, B-cell-depleted T cells, or PBMCs.

CDR3 length: 16 residues. Germline values: CDR1 MNHEY, CDR2 SVGAGI. The V and J ends lost 0 bases and 5 bases, in that order; junction bases with no gene match: 8. This clone was recorded only once. Sequencing used immunoSEQ multiplex PCR; TCRdb keeps in-frame clones, though not all of them. This sample carries a few hundred thousand clones, 70% to 90% of them seen once, and the ten largest clones take about 3%. The sequence came from a woman in her twenties or thirties with active or convalescent COVID-19. Source material: peripheral blood. The chain carries TRBV6-5 and TRBJ1-2; 8 bases line up with TRBD1. The CDR3 spells CASSYSRTGWNYGYTF. CDR3 in DNA: TGTGCCAGCAGTTACTCTCGGACAGGGTGGAATTATGGCTACACCTTC.